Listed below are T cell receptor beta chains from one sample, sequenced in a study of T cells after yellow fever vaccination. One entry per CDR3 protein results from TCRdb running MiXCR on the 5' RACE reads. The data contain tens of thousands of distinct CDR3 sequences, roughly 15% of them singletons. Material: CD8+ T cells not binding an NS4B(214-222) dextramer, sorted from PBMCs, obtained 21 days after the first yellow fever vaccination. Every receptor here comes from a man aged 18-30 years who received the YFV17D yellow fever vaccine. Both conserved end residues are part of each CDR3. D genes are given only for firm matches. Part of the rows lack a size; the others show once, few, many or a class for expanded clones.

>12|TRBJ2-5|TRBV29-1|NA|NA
CSVVAYQETQYF
TGCAGCGTTGTCGCGTACCAAGAGACCCAGTACTTC
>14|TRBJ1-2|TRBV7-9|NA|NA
CASSLVLGSYGYTF
TGTGCCAGCAGCTTAGTGCTGGGGAGCTATGGCTACACCTTC
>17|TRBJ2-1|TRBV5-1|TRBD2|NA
CASSTGGFRGGRNEQFF
TGCGCCAGCAGCACTGGAGGGTTTCGGGGGGGCCGCAATGAGCAGTTCTTC
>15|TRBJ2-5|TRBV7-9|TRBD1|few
CASSPTGTGPETQYF
TGTGCCAGCAGCCCAACCGGGACAGGGCCAGAGACCCAGTACTTC
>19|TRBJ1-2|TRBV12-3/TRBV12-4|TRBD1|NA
CASSSGAGTGSSPWYGYTF
TGTGCCAGCAGTTCGGGCGCCGGGACAGGCTCTTCCCCCTGGTATGGCTACACCTTC
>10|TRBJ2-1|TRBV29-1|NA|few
CSVGQNEQFF
TGCAGCGTTGGACAGAATGAGCAGTTCTTC
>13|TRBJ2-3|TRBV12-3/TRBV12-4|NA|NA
CASEGESTDTQYF
TGTGCCAGCGAGGGGGAAAGCACAGATACGCAGTATTTT
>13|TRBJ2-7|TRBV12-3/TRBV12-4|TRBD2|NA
CASSSKWGGEQYF
TGTGCCAGCAGTTCCAAGTGGGGGGGCGAGCAGTACTTC
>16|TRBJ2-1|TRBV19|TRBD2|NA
CASSISGGEGYNEQFF
TGTGCCAGTAGTATTAGCGGGGGGGAAGGATACAATGAGCAGTTCTTC
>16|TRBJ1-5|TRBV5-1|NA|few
CASSSLHGQFNQPQHF
TGCGCCAGCAGCAGCTTGCATGGGCAGTTCAATCAGCCCCAGCATTTT
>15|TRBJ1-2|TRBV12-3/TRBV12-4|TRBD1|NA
CASSTGDRSNYGYTF
TGTGCCAGCAGTACCGGGGACAGGTCCAACTATGGCTACACCTTC
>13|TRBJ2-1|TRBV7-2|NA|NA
CASSPPGRNEQFF
TGTGCCAGCAGCCCCCCGGGGCGGAATGAGCAGTTCTTC
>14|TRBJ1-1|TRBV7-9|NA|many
CASSLVKGNTEAFF
TGTGCCAGCAGCTTAGTCAAGGGAAACACTGAAGCTTTCTTT
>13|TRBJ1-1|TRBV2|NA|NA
CASSEWPNTEAFF
TGTGCCAGCAGTGAATGGCCTAACACTGAAGCTTTCTTT
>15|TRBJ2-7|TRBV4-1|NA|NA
CASSQGWGSPYEQYF
TGCGCCAGCAGCCAAGGGTGGGGGTCGCCCTACGAGCAGTACTTC
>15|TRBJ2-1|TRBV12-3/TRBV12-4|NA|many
CASSLGGVSYNEQFF
TGTGCCAGCAGTTTAGGGGGGGTCTCCTACAATGAGCAGTTCTTC
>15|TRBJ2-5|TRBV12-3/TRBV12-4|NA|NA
CASSPDYLYQETQYF
TGTGCCAGCAGTCCGGACTACCTCTACCAAGAGACCCAGTACTTC
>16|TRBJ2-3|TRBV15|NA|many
CATSRLPPGGTDTQYF
TGTGCCACCAGCAGACTCCCCCCTGGGGGCACAGATACGCAGTATTTT
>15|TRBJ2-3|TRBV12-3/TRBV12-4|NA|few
CASSKTSSSTDTQYF
TGTGCCAGCAGTAAAACTAGTTCTAGCACAGATACGCAGTATTTT
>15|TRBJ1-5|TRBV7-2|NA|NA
CASSLNGRAGQPQHF
TGTGCCAGCAGCTTAAACGGTAGGGCCGGTCAGCCCCAGCATTTT
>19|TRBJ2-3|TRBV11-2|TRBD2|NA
CASSLNYDTSGGNLDTQYF
TGTGCCAGCAGCTTAAATTACGACACTAGCGGGGGAAACCTAGATACGCAGTATTTT
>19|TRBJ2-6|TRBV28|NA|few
CASSFERQGRGSGANVLTF
TGTGCCAGCAGCTTTGAACGTCAGGGTAGGGGCTCTGGGGCCAACGTCCTGACTTTC
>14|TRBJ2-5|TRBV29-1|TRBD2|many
CSVVLAGNQETQYF
TGCAGCGTTGTCCTAGCGGGCAACCAAGAGACCCAGTACTTC
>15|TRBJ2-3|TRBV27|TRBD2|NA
CASSLPGGPSDTQYF
TGTGCCAGCAGTTTACCGGGGGGGCCCTCAGATACGCAGTATTTT
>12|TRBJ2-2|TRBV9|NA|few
CASSADTGELFF
TGTGCCAGCAGCGCAGACACCGGGGAGCTGTTTTTT
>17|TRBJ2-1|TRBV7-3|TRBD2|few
CASSLPFGGGAYNEQFF
TGTGCCAGCAGCTTACCGTTTGGCGGGGGGGCCTACAATGAGCAGTTCTTC
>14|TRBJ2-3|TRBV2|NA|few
CASSEYRAWDTQYF
TGTGCCAGCAGTGAATATAGGGCTTGGGATACGCAGTATTTT
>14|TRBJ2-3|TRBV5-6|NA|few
CASSFGSGTDTQYF
TGTGCCAGCAGCTTCGGCAGTGGCACAGATACGCAGTATTTT
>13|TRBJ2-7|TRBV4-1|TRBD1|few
CASRRTGRYEQYF
TGCGCCAGCAGAAGGACAGGGCGGTACGAGCAGTACTTC
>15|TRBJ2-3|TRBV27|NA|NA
CASSLLGGEADTQYF
TGTGCCAGCAGTTTATTAGGCGGGGAAGCAGATACGCAGTATTTT
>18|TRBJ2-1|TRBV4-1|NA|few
CASSPRPLGASSYNEQFF
TGCGCCAGCAGCCCACGCCCCCTGGGGGCCAGCTCCTACAATGAGCAGTTCTTC
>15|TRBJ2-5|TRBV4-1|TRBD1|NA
CASSQVRGPMETQYF
TGCGCCAGCAGCCAAGTCAGGGGGCCTATGGAGACCCAGTACTTC
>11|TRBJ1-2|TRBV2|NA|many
CARQPNYGYTF
TGTGCCAGACAGCCTAACTATGGCTACACCTTC
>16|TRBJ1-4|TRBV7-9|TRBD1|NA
CASSTTDRGANEKLFF
TGTGCCAGCAGCACCACAGACAGGGGAGCTAATGAAAAACTGTTTTTT
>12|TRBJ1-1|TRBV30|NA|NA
CAWDPGPAEAFF
TGTGCCTGGGATCCGGGTCCAGCTGAAGCTTTCTTT
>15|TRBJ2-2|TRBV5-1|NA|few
CASSFVAVNTGELFF
TGCGCCAGCAGCTTCGTGGCAGTCAACACCGGGGAGCTGTTTTTT
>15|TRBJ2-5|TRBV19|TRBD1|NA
CASSTLERGQETQYF
TGTGCCAGTAGTACCCTCGAAAGGGGGCAGGAGACCCAGTACTTC
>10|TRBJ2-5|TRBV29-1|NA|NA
CSVEAQTQYF
TGCAGCGTTGAAGCACAGACCCAGTACTTC
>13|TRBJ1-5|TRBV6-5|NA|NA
CASSSLSHQPQHF
TGTGCCAGCAGTTCACTGTCCCATCAGCCCCAGCATTTT
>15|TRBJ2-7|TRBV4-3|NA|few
CASSQDNWASSEQYF
TGCGCCAGCAGCCAAGATAATTGGGCTTCATCCGAGCAGTACTTC
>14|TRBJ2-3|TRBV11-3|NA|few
CASSLDDGTDTQYF
TGTGCCAGCAGCTTAGATGATGGCACAGATACGCAGTATTTT
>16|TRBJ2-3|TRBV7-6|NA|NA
CASSLEGFTATDTQYF
TGTGCCAGCAGCTTAGAAGGTTTTACGGCCACAGATACGCAGTATTTT
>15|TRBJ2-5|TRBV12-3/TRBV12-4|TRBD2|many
CASSTTSGGAETQYF
TGTGCCAGCAGTACAACTAGCGGGGGGGCGGAGACCCAGTACTTC
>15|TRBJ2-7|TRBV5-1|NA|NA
CASSLGQASVGEQYF
TGCGCCAGCAGCTTGGGACAGGCAAGTGTTGGCGAGCAGTACTTC
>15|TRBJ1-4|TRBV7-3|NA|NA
CASSLTAGLGEKLFF
TGTGCCAGCAGCTTAACAGCGGGGTTGGGGGAAAAACTGTTTTTT
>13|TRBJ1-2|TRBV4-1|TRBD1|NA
CASSSTGGRGYTF
TGCGCCAGCAGCAGCACAGGGGGCCGTGGCTACACCTTC
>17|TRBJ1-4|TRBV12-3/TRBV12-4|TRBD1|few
CASRRGQGFATNEKLFF
TGTGCCAGCAGGAGGGGACAGGGATTCGCAACTAATGAAAAACTGTTTTTT
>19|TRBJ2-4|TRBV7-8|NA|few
CASSQYDITRMIAKNIQYF
TGTGCCAGCAGCCAGTACGACATAACTAGGATGATAGCCAAAAACATTCAGTACTTC
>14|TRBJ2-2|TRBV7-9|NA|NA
CASSLEANTGELFF
TGTGCCAGCAGCTTAGAAGCGAACACCGGGGAGCTGTTTTTT
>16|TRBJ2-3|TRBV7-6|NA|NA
CASSFGGVIRTDTQYF
TGTGCCAGCAGCTTCGGCGGGGTGATACGCACAGATACGCAGTATTTT
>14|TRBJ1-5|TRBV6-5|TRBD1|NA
CASSTDRGSQPQHF
TGTGCCAGCAGTACCGACAGGGGAAGTCAGCCCCAGCATTTT